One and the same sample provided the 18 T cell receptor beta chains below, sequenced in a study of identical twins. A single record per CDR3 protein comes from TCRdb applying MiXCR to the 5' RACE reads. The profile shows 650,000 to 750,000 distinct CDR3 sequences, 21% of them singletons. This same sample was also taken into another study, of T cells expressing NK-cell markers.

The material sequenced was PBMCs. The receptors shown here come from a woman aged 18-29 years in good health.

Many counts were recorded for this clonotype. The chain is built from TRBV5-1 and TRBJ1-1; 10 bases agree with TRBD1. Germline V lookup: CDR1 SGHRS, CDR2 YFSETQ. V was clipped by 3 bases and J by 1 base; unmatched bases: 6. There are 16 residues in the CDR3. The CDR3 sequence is CASSWGQGRSNTEAFF. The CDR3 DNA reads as TGCGCCAGCAGCTGGGGACAGGGGAGGTCGAACACTGAAGCTTTCTTT.

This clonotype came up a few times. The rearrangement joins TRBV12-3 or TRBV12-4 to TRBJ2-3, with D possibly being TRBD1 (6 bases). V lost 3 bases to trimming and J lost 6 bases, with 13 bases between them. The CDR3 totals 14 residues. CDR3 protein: CASSFTQGSDTQYF. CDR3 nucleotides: TGTGCCAGCAGTTTTACACAGGGTAGCGATACGCAGTATTTT.

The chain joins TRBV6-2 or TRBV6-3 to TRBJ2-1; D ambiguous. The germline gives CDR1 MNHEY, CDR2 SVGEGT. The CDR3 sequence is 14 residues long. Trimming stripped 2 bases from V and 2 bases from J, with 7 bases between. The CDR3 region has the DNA TGTGCCAGCAGTTACACCGGAACCTACAATGAGCAGTTCTTC. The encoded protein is CASSYTGTYNEQFF.

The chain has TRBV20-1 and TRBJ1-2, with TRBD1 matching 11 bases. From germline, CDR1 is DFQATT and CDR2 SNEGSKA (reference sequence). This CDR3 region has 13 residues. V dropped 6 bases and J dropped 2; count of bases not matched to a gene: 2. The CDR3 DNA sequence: TGCAGTGCCGGGACAGGGGGGAACTATGGCTACACCTTC. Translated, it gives CSAGTGGNYGYTF.

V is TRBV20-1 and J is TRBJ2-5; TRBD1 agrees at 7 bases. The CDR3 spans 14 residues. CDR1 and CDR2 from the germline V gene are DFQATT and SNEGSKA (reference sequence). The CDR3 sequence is CRVAFHRGIETQYF. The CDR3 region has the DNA TGCAGGGTCGCCTTTCACAGGGGAATAGAGACCCAGTACTTC.

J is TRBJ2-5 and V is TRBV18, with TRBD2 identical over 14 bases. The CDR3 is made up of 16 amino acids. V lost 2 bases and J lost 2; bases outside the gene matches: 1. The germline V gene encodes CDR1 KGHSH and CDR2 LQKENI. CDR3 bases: TGTGCCAGCTCACCAGGGACTAGCGGGGGACAAGAGACCCAGTACTTC. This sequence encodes CASSPGTSGGQETQYF. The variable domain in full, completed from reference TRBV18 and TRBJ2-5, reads NAGVMQNPRHLVRRRGQEARLRCSPMKGHSHVYWYRQLPEEGLKFMVYLQKENIIDESGMPKERFSAEFPKEGPSILRIQQVVRGDSAAYFCASSPGTSGGQETQYFGPGTRLLVL.

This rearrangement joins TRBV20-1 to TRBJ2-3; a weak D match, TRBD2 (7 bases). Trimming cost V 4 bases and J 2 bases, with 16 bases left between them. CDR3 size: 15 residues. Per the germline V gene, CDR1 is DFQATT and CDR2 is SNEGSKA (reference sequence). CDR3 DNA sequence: TGCAGTGCTACCGAGGGGGGAGGGCCCACAGATACGCAGTATTTT. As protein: CSATEGGGPTDTQYF.

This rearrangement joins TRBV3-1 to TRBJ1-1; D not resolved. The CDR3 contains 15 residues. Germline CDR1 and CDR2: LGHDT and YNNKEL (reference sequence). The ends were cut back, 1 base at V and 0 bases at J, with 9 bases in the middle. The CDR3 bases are TGTGCCAGCAGCCAAGCCACCAGTTTGAACACTGAAGCTTTCTTT. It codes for CASSQATSLNTEAFF.

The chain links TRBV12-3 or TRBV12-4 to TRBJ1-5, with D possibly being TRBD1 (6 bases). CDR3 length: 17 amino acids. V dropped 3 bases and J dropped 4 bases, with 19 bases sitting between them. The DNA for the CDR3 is TGTGCCAGCAGTTTTCTGCGGCGGCAGGGGACAAATCAGCCCCAGCATTTT. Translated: CASSFLRRQGTNQPQHF.

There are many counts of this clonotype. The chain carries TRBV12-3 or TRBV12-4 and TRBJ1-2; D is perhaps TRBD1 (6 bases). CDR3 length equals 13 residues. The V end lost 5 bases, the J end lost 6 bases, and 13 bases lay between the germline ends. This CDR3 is CASSLQGGDGYTF. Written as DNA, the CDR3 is TGTGCCAGCAGTCTACAGGGTGGTGATGGCTACACCTTC.

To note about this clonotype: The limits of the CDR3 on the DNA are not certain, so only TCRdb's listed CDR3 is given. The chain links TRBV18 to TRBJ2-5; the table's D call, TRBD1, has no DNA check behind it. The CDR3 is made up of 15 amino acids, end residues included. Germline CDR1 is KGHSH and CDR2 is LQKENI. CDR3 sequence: CASSSGRGTGETQYF.

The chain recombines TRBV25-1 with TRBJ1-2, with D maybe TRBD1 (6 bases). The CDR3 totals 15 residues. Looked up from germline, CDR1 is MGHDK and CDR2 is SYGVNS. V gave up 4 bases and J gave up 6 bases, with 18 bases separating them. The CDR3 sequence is CASSASPGGHDGYTF. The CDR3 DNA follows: TGTGCCAGCAGTGCCTCACCGGGGGGGCACGATGGCTACACCTTC.

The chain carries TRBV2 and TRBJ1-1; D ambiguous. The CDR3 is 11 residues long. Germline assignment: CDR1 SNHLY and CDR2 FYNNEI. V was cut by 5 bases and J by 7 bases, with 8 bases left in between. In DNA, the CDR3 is TGTGCCAGCAGTTTCCCGGGTGAAGCTTTCTTT. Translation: CASSFPGEAFF.

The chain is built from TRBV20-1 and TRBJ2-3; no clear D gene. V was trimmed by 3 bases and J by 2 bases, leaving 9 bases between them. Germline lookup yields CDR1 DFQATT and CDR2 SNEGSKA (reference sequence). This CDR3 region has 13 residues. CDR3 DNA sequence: TGCAGTGCTAGGGGAATCGACACAGATACGCAGTATTTT. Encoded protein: CSARGIDTDTQYF.

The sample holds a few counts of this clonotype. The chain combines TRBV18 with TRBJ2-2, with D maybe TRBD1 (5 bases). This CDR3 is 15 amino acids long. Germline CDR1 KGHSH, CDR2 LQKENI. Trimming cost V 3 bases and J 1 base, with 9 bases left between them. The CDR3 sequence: CASSPDRQNTGELFF. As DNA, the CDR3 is TGTGCCAGCTCACCCGACAGACAGAACACCGGGGAGCTGTTTTTT.

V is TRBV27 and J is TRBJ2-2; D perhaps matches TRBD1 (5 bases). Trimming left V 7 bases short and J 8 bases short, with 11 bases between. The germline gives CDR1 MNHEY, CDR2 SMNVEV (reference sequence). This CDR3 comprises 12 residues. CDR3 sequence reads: CASKRGEGELFF. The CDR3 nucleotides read TGTGCCAGCAAAAGGGGCGAAGGGGAGCTGTTTTTT.

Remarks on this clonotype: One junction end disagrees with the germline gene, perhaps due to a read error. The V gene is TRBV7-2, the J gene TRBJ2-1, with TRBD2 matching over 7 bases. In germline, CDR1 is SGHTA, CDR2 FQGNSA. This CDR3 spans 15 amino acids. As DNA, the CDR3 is TGTGCCAGCAGCTTCGCTAGCGGCTCCTTCAATGAGCAGTTCTTC. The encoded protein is CASSFASGSFNEQFF. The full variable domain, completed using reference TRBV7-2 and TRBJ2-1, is GAGVSQSPSNKVTEKGKDVELRCDPISGHTALYWYRQSLGQGLEFLIYFQGNSAPDKSGLPSDRFSAERTGGSVSTLTIQRTQQEDSAVYLCASSFASGSFNEQFFGPGTRLTVL.

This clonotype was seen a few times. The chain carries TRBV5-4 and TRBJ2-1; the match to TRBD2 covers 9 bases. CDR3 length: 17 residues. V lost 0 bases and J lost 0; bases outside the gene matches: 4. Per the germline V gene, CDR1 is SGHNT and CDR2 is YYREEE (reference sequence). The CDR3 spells CASSLVAGGPSYNEQFF. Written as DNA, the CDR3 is TGTGCCAGCAGCTTGGTGGCGGGAGGGCCCTCCTACAATGAGCAGTTCTTC.